This is a list of T cell receptor beta chains from one sample in a study of blood T cell repertoires in COVID-19. Assay used: immunoSEQ multiplex PCR; TCRdb lists only in-frame clones, some missing. The table lists 240,000 or so clones, roughly 80% of them singletons. The specimen was peripheral blood. The receptor source for this set is a woman over 75 with acute or convalescent COVID-19. CDR3s leave out the opening cysteine and the closing phenylalanine or tryptophan.

>TRBJ1-4|TRBV11-2
ASSLRTGTGDNEKLF
>TRBJ2-7|TRBV6-5
ASSQGQGKTYEQY
>TRBJ1-3|TRBV5-4
ASSPQGLGGNTIY
>TRBJ2-4|TRBV29-1
SVESEILAKNIQY
>TRBJ1-1|TRBV5-6
ASSMRTGITTEAF
>TRBJ2-7|TRBV30
AWSVGTAPYEQY
>TRBJ2-1|TRBV28
ASVLSGGGSNEQF
>TRBJ2-3|TRBV9
ASSPRGGQSTDTQY
>TRBJ2-3|TRBV2
ASSAIGTGKGDTQY
>TRBJ2-7|TRBV2
ASTPGQIYEQY
>TRBJ2-1|TRBV15
ATSGSGGASYNEQF
>TRBJ1-1|TRBV19
ASKKSRTGGAFAEAF
>TRBJ1-5|TRBV24-1
ATSDPGQGSNQPQH
>TRBJ2-2|TRBV12-3/TRBV12-4
AGPGETGELF
>TRBJ2-7|TRBV18
ASSPRGDTYEQY
>TRBJ2-7|TRBV3-1/TRBV3-2
ASSPRGGRQGNYYEQY
>TRBJ2-3|TRBV19
ASTPRGGGQDTQY
>TRBJ2-7|TRBV30
AWTKRDRAAWEQY
>TRBJ1-1|TRBV18
ASSPGTGGFMNTEAF
>TRBJ1-6|TRBV6-5
ASSYSRDRASPLH
>TRBJ2-1|TRBV6-6
ASSPDRGYRLIPGDEQF
>TRBJ1-2|TRBV3-1/TRBV3-2
ASSPRGYGYT
>TRBJ1-1|TRBV10-3
AISEQWDSEAF
>TRBJ1-1|TRBV3-1/TRBV3-2
ASSQGGRGNRVEAF
>TRBJ1-4|TRBV12-5
ASGLVPPATNEKLF
>TRBJ2-1|TRBV7-2
ASSPHPTAYNEQF
>TRBJ1-1|TRBV5-1
ASSLAFQGGEAF
>TRBJ2-7|TRBV2
ATGGTAYEQY
>TRBJ2-2|TRBV6-1
ASSEGVQGVGELF
>TRBJ2-7|TRBV7-3
ASSSRMTGTGTTTQQY
>TRBJ2-1|TRBV6-5
ASRSPGQGYDEQF
>TRBJ2-7|TRBV28
ASSLPLAGLTYEQY
>TRBJ2-2|TRBV4-2
ASSQDPASGGAFSGELF
>TRBJ1-1|TRBV7-3
ASSLTTGAGTEAF
>TRBJ2-3|TRBV7-9
ASSSRGSGGLTDTQY
>TRBJ1-1|TRBV12-3/TRBV12-4
ASSSTGNTEAF
>TRBJ2-5|TRBV7-9
ASSPGVQETQY
>TRBJ1-4|TRBV19
ASRTGGTDEKLF
>TRBJ1-5|TRBV7-6
ASSLEGRGSNQPQH
>TRBJ1-2|TRBV19
ASIKEGSRGPYSPRGGYT
>TRBJ2-2|TRBV10-3
AIRDDRGVTGELF
>TRBJ2-2|TRBV11-2
ASSLGTNTGELF
>TRBJ1-6|TRBV6-5
ASRLRDRQDSPLH
>TRBJ1-5|TRBV30
AWGEGLENQPQH
>TRBJ1-1|TRBV3-1/TRBV3-2
ASSQMTGGNTEAF
>TRBJ1-1|TRBV11-3
ASSPRGGNTEAF
>TRBJ1-1|TRBV6-2/TRBV6-3
ASSYSLYSGRMNTEAF
>TRBJ2-1|TRBV18
ASSPRGGGYEQF
>TRBJ1-1|TRBV5-1
ASSYDGGVEAF
>TRBJ1-6|TRBV7-9
ATRSQGSVNSPLH
>TRBJ1-2|TRBV28
ASSPTLDYGYT
>TRBJ2-2|TRBV24-1
ATSAYPGQTPSANTGELF
>TRBJ2-7|TRBV18
ASSLGQGYEQY
>TRBJ1-2|TRBV11-2
ASSLESFGGYGYT
>TRBJ2-1|TRBV27
ASSFQGGNEQF
>TRBJ1-5|TRBV6-5
ATALEQGFQPQH
>TRBJ2-3|TRBV19
ASTVSTRGGGTDTQY